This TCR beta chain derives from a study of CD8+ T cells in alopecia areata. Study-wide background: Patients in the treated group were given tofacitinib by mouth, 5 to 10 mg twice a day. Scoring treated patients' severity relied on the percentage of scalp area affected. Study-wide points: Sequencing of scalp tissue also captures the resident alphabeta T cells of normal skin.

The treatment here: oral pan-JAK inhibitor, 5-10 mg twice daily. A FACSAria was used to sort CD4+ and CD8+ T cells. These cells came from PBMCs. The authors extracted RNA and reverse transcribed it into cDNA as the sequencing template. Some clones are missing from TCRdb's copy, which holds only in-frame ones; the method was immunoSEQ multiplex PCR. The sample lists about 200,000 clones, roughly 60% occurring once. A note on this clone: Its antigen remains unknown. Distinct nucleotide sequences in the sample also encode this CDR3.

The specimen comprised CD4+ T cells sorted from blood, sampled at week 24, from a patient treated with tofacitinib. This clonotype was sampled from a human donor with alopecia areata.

The CDR3: CAWSVRGNEQFF. The CDR3 DNA follows: TGTGCCTGGAGTGTTAGGGGTAATGAGCAGTTCTTC. The rearrangement uses TRBV30 and TRBJ2-1; weak D call: TRBD1 (5 bases). The V end lost 0 bases, the J end lost 7 bases, and 7 bases lay between the germline ends. Per the germline V gene, CDR1 is GTSNPN and CDR2 is SVGIG (reference sequence). This CDR3 spans 12 amino acids.